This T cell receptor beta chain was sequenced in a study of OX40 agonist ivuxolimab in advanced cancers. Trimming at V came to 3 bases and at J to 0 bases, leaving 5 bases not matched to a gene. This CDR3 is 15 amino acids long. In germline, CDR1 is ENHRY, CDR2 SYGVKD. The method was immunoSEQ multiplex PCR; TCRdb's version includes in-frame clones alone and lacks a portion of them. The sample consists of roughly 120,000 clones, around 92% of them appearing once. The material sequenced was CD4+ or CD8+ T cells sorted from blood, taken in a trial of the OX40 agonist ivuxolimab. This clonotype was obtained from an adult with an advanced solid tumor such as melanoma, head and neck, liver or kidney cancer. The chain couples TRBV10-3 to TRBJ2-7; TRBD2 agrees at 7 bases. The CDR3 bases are TGTGCCATCAGTGATCGGCGGGAGAACTCCTACGAGCAGTACTTC. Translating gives CAISDRRENSYEQYF.